This TCR beta chain was profiled in a study of blood T cell repertoires in COVID-19. Original data processing: Scientists estimated how many nucleated cells there were by amplifying reference gene primers. The method was immunoSEQ multiplex PCR; TCRdb's version includes in-frame clones alone and lacks a portion of them. Clone size and the V and J calls come from that table; the DNA yielded D and trimming. The top ten hold 17% of the sample, which has approximately 76,000 clones, 85% to 90% seen once. The clonotype originates from a man at least 80 years old in a cohort sampled during active COVID-19. Sequenced input: peripheral blood.

The CDR3 sequence is CASNSGQGLYGYTF. CDR3 sequence (DNA): TGCGCCAGCAATTCGGGGCAGGGGCTCTATGGCTACACCTTC. V and J are TRBV10-1 and TRBJ1-2, with D possibly matching TRBD1 (6 bases). CDR1 is WNHNN and CDR2 is SYGVQD in the germline V gene (reference sequence). The CDR3 consists of 14 residues. Trimming pared 7 bases from V and 4 bases from J, leaving 16 bases between.